This TCR beta chain was captured by sequencing in a study of post-analysis software for immune sequencing data (dated by TCRdb to between 2015 and 2017). Background on the whole study: The recorded disease courses included relapsing-remitting, secondary progressive and progressive-relapsing multiple sclerosis, and some patients had no subtype annotation. Patient repertoires were compared against 10 to 12 previously published healthy control repertoires from donors aged roughly 6 to 28 years. A subset of samples was prepared in parallel using single-end sample barcoding, then pooled and co-amplified after Illumina adapter ligation. Paper-wide results and their limitations: Direct clustering with F measure showed strong co-clustering of samples prepared in the same batch, prompting a batch-effect correction. Significantly lower normalized Chao1 diversity was found in multiple sclerosis patients than in controls, suggesting substantial peripheral T-cell clonal expansion. The multiple sclerosis patient group was slightly younger than the control group. Significantly higher frequencies in patients than in controls were found for roughly 5 TRBV segments, including TRBV5-6, TRBV5-1 and TRBV20-1.

To demonstrate the VDJtools post-analysis software, the study profiled TCR beta repertoires from the peripheral blood of 13 young patients with multiple sclerosis. Multiple sclerosis patients were children and adolescents aged roughly 6 to 17 years. Libraries were prepared through PCR. Sequencer: Illumina HiSeq 2500. Unique molecular identifiers were incorporated into TCR beta cDNA libraries to reduce PCR and sequencing biases. Every 1 to 10 million input T cells yielded 500,000 or so cDNA molecules, meaning each molecule approximated one T cell. Patient libraries were prepared and sequenced with the same protocol used for the earlier healthy control dataset. Within a given batch, samples were prepared together, multiplexed and sequenced on the same HiSeq lane. The authors' pipeline ran thus. MIGEC handled the raw barcoded reads, throwing out single-read molecular identifier groups before consensus assembly and CDR3 extraction. Clonotype tables were post-analysed with VDJtools, normalizing diversity by down-sampling all datasets to the smallest sample size. In repertoire overlap clustering, CDR3 amino acid sequences, but not nucleotide sequences, were matched to correct batch-related cross-sample contamination. TCRdb trimmed the raw reads at Q25, called clones with MiXCR and kept productive beta chains. One record per CDR3 amino acid sequence lists the most common genes and DNA. What appears here as the V and J calls and clone size reflects TCRdb's work, not the paper's. The table for this sample lists hundreds of thousands of distinct CDR3 sequences; less than 45% of them were counted only once. Roughly 12% of the sample belongs to the ten largest clones.

The CDR3 runs 14 residues from the cysteine to the phenylalanine. The entry retains the CDR3 DNA only, 42 bases that are in frame from base 1. For CDR1 and CDR2, the germline V gene lists SGHRS and YFSETQ. Trimming at the junction amounts to 3 bases on V and 13 bases on J, and the germline ends lie 20 bases apart. Concerning this clonotype: This receptor's antigen is unknown. No base-level quality is on record; no much larger clone is a single base apart.

Sequencing was carried out using blood. The sequence is built from TRBV5-1 and TRBJ2-4; the D gene is possibly TRBD2, with 7 bases matching. The sequence came from a girl aged 5 to 17 with multiple sclerosis. The CDR3 region: CASSWGGGGDEQYF. The bases read TGCGCCAGCAGCTGGGGCGGGGGCGGAGATGAGCAGTACTTC.